This T cell receptor beta chain appears in the sequencing data of a study of T-cell memory formation after mild COVID-19 (TCRdb year 2021). Some background on the complete study: Most TCR sequence clusters were specific to one of the two donors. The cohort comprised two young, previously healthy adult volunteers, one female and one male. In a couple of donors, T-cell clones that expanded and contracted after mild COVID-19 were tracked by sequencing TCRalpha and TCRbeta repertoires over time. Study-wide findings and limitations: Only two mild cases were covered by the study, and larger cohorts that include severe cases with pre-infection samples were considered necessary. The detection of some responding clones in pre-infection memory suggests that pre-existing cross-reactive memory T cells joined the SARS-CoV-2 response. Clones contracting from day 15 to 85 had balanced CD4/CD8 phenotypes, while a second wave expanding from day 15 to 37 was biased towards CD4+. The second-wave clones that peaked on day 37 were not confirmed to be SARS-CoV-2 specific. Contracting CD4+ clones turned up mainly in the CM and EM memory subsets, whereas EMRA was where CD8+ clones were enriched.

Sequencing used an Illumina NovaSeq 6000. TCRalpha and TCRbeta cDNA libraries were built by 5'RACE with constant-segment primers, adding sample barcodes and unique molecular identifiers. Trizol reagent was used to extract RNA from every sample. The libraries were amplified in two PCR steps, and the second step added a second sample barcode and Illumina TruSeq adapters. Sequencing of libraries was performed on an Illumina NovaSeq with 2 x 150 bp paired-end reads. The source study handled its data this way. Reads were demultiplexed and collapsed into UMI-guided consensus sequences with migec v1.2.7. Using mixcr v2.1.11, UMI consensuses were aligned to TRA and TRB V and J templates and then assembled into clonotypes. Clonotypes were classified as expanded or contracted when called significant by both edgeR and NoisET, with noise models trained on biological replicates. For edgeR calls, a false discovery rate-adjusted p below 0.01 and a log2 fold-change threshold of 1 were applied. As an exploratory analysis of dynamics, max-normalized trajectories of the 1000 most abundant clonotypes were examined by PCA with hierarchical clustering. Each responding clone was given a CD4 or CD8 phenotype based on the CD4+ and CD8+ repertoires, which had been sequenced separately. TCRdb itself trimmed the public reads at Q25 with fastp, ran MiXCR and retained productive beta chains. All rows with the same CDR3 protein become a single entry with the most common DNA and genes. What appears here as the V and J calls and clone size reflects TCRdb's work, not the paper's. The table for this sample lists a few hundred thousand distinct CDR3 sequences; around 16% of them were counted only once. The ten largest clones take up roughly 24% of the sample.

PBMCs were isolated by Ficoll-Paque density gradient centrifugation. Measured from the cysteine to the phenylalanine, the CDR3 is 15 residues long. The retained sequence is limited to the CDR3, 45 bases, with the frame set at the first base. Ends trimmed: V by 2 bases, J by 7 bases; bases unmatched to a gene: 7. From the germline V gene, CDR1 is MNHNS and CDR2 is SASEGT. This clonotype was seen ten or more times. Its recognized antigen is unknown. Base-call qualities are not available, and no considerably larger clone is one nucleotide away. The sample was PBMCs or a T cell subset sorted from them (not recorded which). The sequence came from a young man who had mild COVID-19 (a few samples of this study predate the infection). The sample titles of this study are shuffled in the database, so cell type and time point are left out; the donor was told from shared clones. The chain joins TRBV6-1 to TRBJ2-1; TRBD2 lines up with 8 middle nucleotides. Read as DNA, the sequence is TGTGCCAGCAGTGAACACAGCGGGGGCTTGAATGAGCAGTTCTTC. It translates to CASSEHSGGLNEQFF.